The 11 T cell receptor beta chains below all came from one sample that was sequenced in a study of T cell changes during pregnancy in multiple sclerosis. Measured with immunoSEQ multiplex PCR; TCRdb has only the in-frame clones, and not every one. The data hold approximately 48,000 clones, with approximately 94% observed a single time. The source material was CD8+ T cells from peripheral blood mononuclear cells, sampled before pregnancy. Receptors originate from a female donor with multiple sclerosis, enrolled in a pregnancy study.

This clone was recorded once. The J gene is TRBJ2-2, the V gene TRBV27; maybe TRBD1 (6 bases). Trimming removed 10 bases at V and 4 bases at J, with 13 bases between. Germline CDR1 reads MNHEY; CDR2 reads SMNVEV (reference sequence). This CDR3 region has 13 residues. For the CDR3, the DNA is TGTGCCATCGCACAGGGTGGCACCGGGGAGCTGTTTTTT. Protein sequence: CAIAQGGTGELFF.

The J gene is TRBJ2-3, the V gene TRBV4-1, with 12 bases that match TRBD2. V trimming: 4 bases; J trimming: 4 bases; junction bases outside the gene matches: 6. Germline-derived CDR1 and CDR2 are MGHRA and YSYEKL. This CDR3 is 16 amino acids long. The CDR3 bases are TGCGCCAGCAGCCCCCTAGCGGGAGGGCCGCCAGATACGCAGTATTTT. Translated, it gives CASSPLAGGPPDTQYF.

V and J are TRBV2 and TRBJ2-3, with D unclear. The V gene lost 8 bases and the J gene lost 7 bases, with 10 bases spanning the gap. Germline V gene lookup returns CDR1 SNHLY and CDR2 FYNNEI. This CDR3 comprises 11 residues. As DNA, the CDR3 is TGTGCCAGCCTTAGCACGAATACGCAGTATTTT. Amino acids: CASLSTNTQYF.

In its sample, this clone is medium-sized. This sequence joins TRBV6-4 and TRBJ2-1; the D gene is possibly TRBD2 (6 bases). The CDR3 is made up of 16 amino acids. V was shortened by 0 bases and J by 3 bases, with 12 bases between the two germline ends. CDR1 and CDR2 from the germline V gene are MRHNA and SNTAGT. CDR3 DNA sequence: TGTGCCAGCAGTGACTCGAAACGCGGGGACTACAATGAGCAGTTCTTC. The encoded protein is CASSDSKRGDYNEQFF.

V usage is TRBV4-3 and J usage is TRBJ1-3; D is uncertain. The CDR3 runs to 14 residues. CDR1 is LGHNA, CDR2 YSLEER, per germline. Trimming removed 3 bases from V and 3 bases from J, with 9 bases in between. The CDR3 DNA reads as TGCGCCAGCAGCCAGGGAGGGCTTGGAAACACCATATATTTT. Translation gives CASSQGGLGNTIYF.

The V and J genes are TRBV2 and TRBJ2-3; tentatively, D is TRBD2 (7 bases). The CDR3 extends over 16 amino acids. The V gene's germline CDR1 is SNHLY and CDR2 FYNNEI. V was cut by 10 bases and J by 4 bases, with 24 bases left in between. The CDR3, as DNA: TGTGCCAACTACTTGGGGGCGGGAGACCCACCAGATACGCAGTATTTT. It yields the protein CANYLGAGDPPDTQYF.

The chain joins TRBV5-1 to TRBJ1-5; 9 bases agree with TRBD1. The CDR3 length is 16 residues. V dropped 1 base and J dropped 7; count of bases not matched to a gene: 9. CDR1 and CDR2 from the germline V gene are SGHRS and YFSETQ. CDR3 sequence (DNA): TGCGCCAGCAGCTTGTTTCCGGGGACAGGGTACCAGCCCCAGCATTTT. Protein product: CASSLFPGTGYQPQHF.

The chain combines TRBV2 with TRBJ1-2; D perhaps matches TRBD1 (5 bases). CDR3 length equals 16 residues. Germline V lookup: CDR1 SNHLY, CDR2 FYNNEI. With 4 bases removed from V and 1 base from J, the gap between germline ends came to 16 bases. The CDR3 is CASSAKLRQYNYGYTF. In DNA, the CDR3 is TGTGCCAGCAGTGCGAAACTCCGACAGTATAACTATGGCTACACCTTC.

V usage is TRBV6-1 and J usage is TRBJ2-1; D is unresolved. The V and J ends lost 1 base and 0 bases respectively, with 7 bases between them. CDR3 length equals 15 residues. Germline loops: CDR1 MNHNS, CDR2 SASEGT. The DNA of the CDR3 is TGTGCCAGCAGTGAAGAGCTGAGCTCCTACAATGAGCAGTTCTTC. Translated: CASSEELSSYNEQFF.

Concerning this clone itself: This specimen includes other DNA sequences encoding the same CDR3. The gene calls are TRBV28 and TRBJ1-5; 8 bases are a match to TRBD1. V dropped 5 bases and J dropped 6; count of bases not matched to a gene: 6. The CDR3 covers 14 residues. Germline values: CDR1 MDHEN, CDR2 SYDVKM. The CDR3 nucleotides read TGTGCCAGCAGTCTCGGACAGGGAGTTCAGCCCCAGCATTTT. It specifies CASSLGQGVQPQHF.

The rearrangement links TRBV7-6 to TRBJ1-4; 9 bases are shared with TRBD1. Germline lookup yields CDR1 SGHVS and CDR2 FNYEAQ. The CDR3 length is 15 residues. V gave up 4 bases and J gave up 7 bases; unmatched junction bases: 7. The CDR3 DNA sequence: TGTGCCAGCAGCTCCCGGACAGGGGTAGTTGAAAAACTGTTTTTT. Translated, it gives CASSSRTGVVEKLFF.